The 23 T cell receptor beta chains presented below share a single source sample, sequenced in a study of shared clonotypes between healthy human individuals. TCRdb's table, derived via immunoSEQ multiplex PCR, lists solely in-frame clones and lacks some. The table has more than 1,200,000 clones, approximately 98.5% seen once. Sequencing was carried out using naive CD4+ T cells sorted from blood. Subset denoted: CD45RA+ positively selected. All receptors come from a man aged 25-40 years in good health.

The CDR3: CASSFPNRGRGELFF. As DNA, the CDR3 is TGTGCCAGCAGCTTCCCAAACAGGGGGCGAGGGGAGCTGTTTTTT. This rearrangement joins TRBV5-4 to TRBJ2-2; 9 bases agree with TRBD1. CDR1 SGHNT and CDR2 YYREEE come from the germline V gene (reference sequence). V shed 2 bases, J shed 8 bases, and the junction held 7 bases outside the gene matches. CDR3 length: 15 amino acids.

The chain carries TRBV7-9 and TRBJ1-1; 9 bases fit TRBD1. The V segment lost 5 bases and the J segment 9 bases; nucleotides outside the gene matches: 13. CDR3 length: 15 residues. Looked up from germline, CDR1 is SEHNR and CDR2 is FQNEAQ (reference sequence). CDR3 loop: CASSPPRTGASQAFF. The DNA of the CDR3 is TGTGCCAGCAGCCCACCTAGGACAGGGGCGTCTCAAGCTTTCTTT.

Comments on this clone: Other DNA sequences in this specimen translate into the identical CDR3. The rearrangement joins TRBV29-1 to TRBJ2-5, with 8 bases identical to TRBD1. The CDR3 consists of 12 residues. V dropped 6 bases and J dropped 1; count of bases not matched to a gene: 1. Germline V gene sequence: CDR1 SQVTM, CDR2 ANQGSEA. The CDR3 nucleotides are TGCAGCGTAGGACAGGGCCAAGAGACCCAGTACTTC. It is translated as CSVGQGQETQYF.

CDR3 DNA: TGTGCCAGCACGATCGGGACTCTCTACGAGCAGTACTTC. Its protein product is CASTIGTLYEQYF. J is TRBJ2-7 and V is TRBV28; D perhaps matches TRBD2 (6 bases). This CDR3 is built from 13 residues. Germline CDR1 reads MDHEN; CDR2 reads SYDVKM. Trimming took 7 bases from V and 3 from J, leaving 13 bases between them.

The CDR3 DNA sequence: TGTGCCAGCATCATAGAGGGTACTGAAGCTTTCTTT. Encoded protein: CASIIEGTEAFF. The chain couples TRBV2 to TRBJ1-1, with D uncertain. The V gene's germline CDR1 is SNHLY and CDR2 FYNNEI. This CDR3 region has 12 residues. V shed 7 bases and J shed 5 bases, with 11 bases lying between them.

The chain has TRBV11-2 and TRBJ2-3; 10 nucleotides line up with TRBD1. The CDR3 covers 15 residues. CDR1 and CDR2 (germline): SGHAT, FQNNGV. The junction had 6 bases not matched to a gene; V was cut back by 6 bases and J by 3 bases. CDR3 amino acids: CASRPRDRGTDTQYF. CDR3 bases: TGTGCCAGCAGGCCCCGGGACAGGGGAACAGATACGCAGTATTTT.

Remarks on this clone: Other DNA sequences within the sample encode an identical CDR3. V usage is TRBV29-1 and J usage is TRBJ2-3; D not certain. Germline CDR1 is SQVTM and CDR2 is ANQGSEA. The CDR3 length is 13 residues. Trimming stripped 3 bases from V and 2 bases from J, with 9 bases between. The CDR3 DNA sequence: TGCAGCGTTGAGGGTAGGCACACAGATACGCAGTATTTT. Translated: CSVEGRHTDTQYF.

This rearrangement joins TRBV27 to TRBJ2-3, with a tentative D call TRBD1 (7 bases). Per the germline V gene, CDR1 is MNHEY and CDR2 is SMNVEV (reference sequence). The CDR3 extends over 15 amino acids. Trimming took off 6 bases at V and 4 bases at J, with 17 bases between the two ends. Here the CDR3 DNA reads TGTGCCAGCAGCCAGGGGGTGTGGAGGGCAGATACGCAGTATTTT. It codes for CASSQGVWRADTQYF.

The chain uses TRBV19 and TRBJ1-2, with D hard to call. The length of the CDR3 is 14 residues. The germline V gene encodes CDR1 LNHDA and CDR2 SQIVND (reference sequence). Trimming took 3 bases from V and 0 from J, leaving 8 bases between them. CDR3 nucleotides: TGTGCCAGTAGTATGCTACTGACTAACTATGGCTACACCTTC. Its translation: CASSMLLTNYGYTF. The full variable domain, completed using reference TRBV19 and TRBJ1-2, is DGGITQSPKYLFRKEGQNVTLSCEQNLNHDAMYWYRQDPGQGLRLIYYSQIVNDFQKGDIAEGYSVSREKKESFPLTVTSAQKNPTAFYLCASSMLLTNYGYTFGSGTRLTVV.

V is TRBV11-2 and J is TRBJ2-7, with TRBD2 identical over 8 bases. Germline CDR1 SGHAT, CDR2 FQNNGV. Unmatched junction bases numbered 9, after V lost 2 bases and J lost 0 bases. The CDR3 length is 17 residues. The CDR3 region has the DNA TGTGCCAGCAGCTTACGGCGGGAGGTATACGACTCCTACGAGCAGTACTTC. It codes for CASSLRREVYDSYEQYF. The complete variable domain, with remaining parts taken from reference TRBV11-2 and TRBJ2-7, reads EAGVAQSPRYKIIEKRQSVAFWCNPISGHATLYWYQQILGQGPKLLIQFQNNGVVDDSQLPKDRFSAERLKGVDSTLKIQPAKLEDSAVYLCASSLRREVYDSYEQYFGPGTRLTVT.

The genes are TRBV11-3 and TRBJ1-5; D perhaps matches TRBD1 (5 bases). This CDR3 comprises 16 residues. CDR1 is SGHNT and CDR2 is YENEEA in the germline V gene. Trimming took off 1 base at V and 3 bases at J, with 13 bases between the two ends. The CDR3 sequence: CASSLVSGFFNQPQHF. CDR3 nucleotides: TGTGCCAGCAGCTTAGTGTCAGGGTTCTTCAATCAGCCCCAGCATTTT.

V and J are TRBV5-4 and TRBJ2-1, with 7 bases matching TRBD2. The CDR3 totals 15 residues. In germline, CDR1 is SGHNT, CDR2 YYREEE (reference sequence). With 4 bases clipped from V and 5 bases from J, the junction kept 9 bases outside the gene matches. CDR3: CASSPGLPQNNEQFF. The CDR3 nucleotides read TGTGCCAGCAGCCCGGGACTACCCCAAAACAATGAGCAGTTCTTC.

The V call is TRBV9, the J call TRBJ2-4; no definite D call. This CDR3 is built from 13 residues. The V gene's germline CDR1 is SGDLS and CDR2 YYNGEE. Trimming took 6 bases from V and 6 from J, leaving 13 bases between them. Written as DNA, the CDR3 is TGTGCCAGCATATCCCGAGAACGAAACATTCAGTACTTC. Translated: CASISRERNIQYF.

V is TRBV7-6 and J is TRBJ2-7, with D possibly being TRBD1 or TRBD2 (5 bases each). Trimming removed 0 bases from V and 4 bases from J, with 19 bases in between. The CDR3 length is 17 residues. Germline V gene sequence: CDR1 SGHVS, CDR2 FNYEAQ. The CDR3 loop reads CASSLAGASRLPYEQYF. CDR3 bases: TGTGCCAGCAGCTTAGCAGGGGCTAGCCGCCTCCCTTACGAGCAGTACTTC. Drawing the rest from reference TRBV7-6 and TRBJ2-7, the complete variable domain is GAGVSQSPRYKVTKRGQDVALRCDPISGHVSLYWYRQALGQGPEFLTYFNYEAQQDKSGLPNDRFSAERPEGSISTLTIQRTEQRDSAMYRCASSLAGASRLPYEQYFGPGTRLTVT.

On this clone: This sample also contains other DNA sequences that code for the same CDR3. V gene TRBV28 combines with J gene TRBJ2-7; D remains unclear. Trimming pared 6 bases from V and 0 bases from J, leaving 6 bases between. There are 12 residues in the CDR3. Germline lookup yields CDR1 MDHEN and CDR2 SYDVKM. CDR3 region: CASSFSSYEQYF. In DNA form, the CDR3 reads TGTGCCAGCAGCTTCAGCTCCTACGAGCAGTACTTC.

This clone appeared once. J is TRBJ2-7 and V is TRBV7-2; possibly TRBD2 for D (6 bases). The CDR3 runs 19 residues. The germline V gene encodes CDR1 SGHTA and CDR2 FQGNSA. V lost 2 bases to trimming and J lost 1 base, with 24 bases between them. CDR3 nucleotide sequence: TGTGCCAGCAGCTTACCGGCGAAGGGACCTAGCGCGATTTCCTACGAGCAGTACTTC. Encoded protein: CASSLPAKGPSAISYEQYF.

The rearrangement links TRBV6-5 to TRBJ2-1; 7 positions match TRBD2. Trimming took 6 bases from V and 1 from J; bases not matched to a gene: 6. Germline values: CDR1 MNHEY, CDR2 SVGAGI. This CDR3 is built from 15 residues. This CDR3 is CASRGLGVSYNEQFF. CDR3 sequence (DNA): TGTGCCAGCAGAGGACTAGGTGTTTCCTACAATGAGCAGTTCTTC.

The J gene is TRBJ2-1, the V gene TRBV7-9; 9 bases map to TRBD1. Germline-derived CDR1 and CDR2 are SEHNR and FQNEAQ (reference sequence). This CDR3 has 13 amino acids. Written as DNA, the CDR3 is TGTGCGGGGGGGACAGGGATCGGTAATGAGCAGTTCTTC. Amino acids: CAGGTGIGNEQFF.

This chain connects TRBV10-2 to TRBJ1-5; D call uncertain. Between the trimmed V and J ends, which lost 6 bases and 4 bases, there was a span of 7 bases. The CDR3 loop spans 12 amino acids. Per germline, CDR1 WSHSY and CDR2 SAAADI. The CDR3 bases are TGCGCCAGCAGAAGTATGAATCAGCCCCAGCATTTT. Amino acids: CASRSMNQPQHF.

The chain is built from TRBV7-8 and TRBJ1-3, with D maybe TRBD1 (5 bases). Trimming left V 0 bases short and J 5 bases short, with 17 bases between. The CDR3 runs to 17 residues. Germline V lookup: CDR1 SGHVS, CDR2 FQNEAQ. The CDR3 bases are TGTGCCAGCAGCTTAGCGTCGTCAGGGCGGCTGAGAAACACCATATATTTT. Translating it yields CASSLASSGRLRNTIYF.

J is TRBJ2-3 and V is TRBV18, with 8 bases aligning to TRBD1. V dropped 1 base and J dropped 2; count of bases not matched to a gene: 5. CDR1 and CDR2 from the germline V gene are KGHSH and LQKENI. The length of the CDR3 is 16 residues. CDR3 in amino acids: CASSPRQGLSTDTQYF. CDR3 bases: TGTGCCAGCTCACCACGACAGGGGCTATCCACAGATACGCAGTATTTT.

The V gene is TRBV9, the J gene TRBJ1-4; D gene uncertain. In germline, CDR1 is SGDLS, CDR2 YYNGEE. The length of the CDR3 is 12 residues. The V gene lost 0 bases and the J gene lost 15 bases, with 12 bases spanning the gap. In DNA form, the CDR3 reads TGTGCCAGCAGCGTAGGTAGTTTGGAATTGTTTTTT. This gives the protein CASSVGSLELFF. The full variable domain, rest sourced from reference TRBV9 and TRBJ1-4, is DSGVTQTPKHLITATGQRVTLRCSPRSGDLSVYWYQQSLDQGLQFLIQYYNGEERAKGNILERFSAQQFPDLHSELNLSSLELGDSALYFCASSVGSLELFFGSGTQLSVL.

The gene calls are TRBV7-2 and TRBJ2-7; tentatively, D is TRBD1 or TRBD2 (5 bases each). CDR3 length: 14 amino acids. V was cut by 0 bases and J by 12 bases, with 18 bases left in between. The germline V gene encodes CDR1 SGHTA and CDR2 FQGNSA. DNA for the CDR3: TGTGCCAGCAGCTTAGCCTCTAGGGGAGCCCGGGGGTACTTC. Amino acids: CASSLASRGARGYF. Full variable domain (outside the CDR3, taken from reference TRBV7-2 and TRBJ2-7): GAGVSQSPSNKVTEKGKDVELRCDPISGHTALYWYRQSLGQGLEFLIYFQGNSAPDKSGLPSDRFSAERTGGSVSTLTIQRTQQEDSAVYLCASSLASRGARGYFGPGTRLTVT.